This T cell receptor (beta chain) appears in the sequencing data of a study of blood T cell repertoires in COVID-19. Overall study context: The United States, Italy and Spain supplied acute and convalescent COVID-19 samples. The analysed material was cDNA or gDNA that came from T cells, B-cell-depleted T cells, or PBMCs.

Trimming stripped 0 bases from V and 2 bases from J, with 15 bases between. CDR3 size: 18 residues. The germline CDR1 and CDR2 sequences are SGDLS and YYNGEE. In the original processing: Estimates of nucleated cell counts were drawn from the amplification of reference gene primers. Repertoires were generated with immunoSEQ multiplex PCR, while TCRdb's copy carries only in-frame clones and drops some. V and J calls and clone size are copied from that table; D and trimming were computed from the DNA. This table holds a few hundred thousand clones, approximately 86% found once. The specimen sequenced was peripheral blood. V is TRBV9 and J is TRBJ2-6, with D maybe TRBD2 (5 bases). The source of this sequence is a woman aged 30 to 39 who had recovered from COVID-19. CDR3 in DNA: TGTGCCAGCAGCGTAGGCCAACTAGAAAGCACTGGGGCCAACGTCCTGACTTTC. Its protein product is CASSVGQLESTGANVLTF.